One sample yielded the 13 T cell receptor beta chains listed below, sequenced in a study of human T cells and chemical hapten exposure. Specified time point: pre-sensitization, week 0. Specified treatment: therapeutic diphenylcyclopropenone sensitization with weekly scalp DPC. TCRdb ran MiXCR on the RACE reads and lists one entry per CDR3 protein. The table has 380,000 or so distinct CDR3 sequences, around 5.5% seen once. This specimen consisted of whole blood, obtained in connection with sensitization to the hapten diphenylcyclopropenone (DPC). Receptor source: a woman aged 18-30 years with alopecia areata. Some clones in this sample may be carry-over from other donors' samples.

At least ten counts were recorded for this clonotype. The chain has TRBV5-6 and TRBJ1-6; the D is unclear. Germline CDR1 is SGHDT and CDR2 is YYEEEE. The CDR3 consists of 15 residues. The V end was cut by 3 bases, the J end by 8 bases, with 15 bases between. The CDR3 region has the DNA TGTGCCAGCAGCTCGCTGGCTCTGGAAGATTCACCCCTCCACTTT. It codes for CASSSLALEDSPLHF.

This clonotype was counted a few times. V usage is TRBV5-6 and J usage is TRBJ1-3; 7 bases fit TRBD1. Germline trimming cut 0 bases from V and 5 bases from J; bases unmatched to any gene: 14. Germline assignment: CDR1 SGHDT and CDR2 YYEEEE. This CDR3 has 18 residues. Written as DNA, the CDR3 is TGTGCCAGCAGCTTGGGTACCCTCAGGGGGTTTAATCGAAACACCATATATTTT. Translating gives CASSLGTLRGFNRNTIYF. Complete variable domain (other parts from reference TRBV5-6 and TRBJ1-3): DAGVTQSPTHLIKTRGQQVTLRCSPKSGHDTVSWYQQALGQGPQFIFQYYEEEERQRGNFPDRFSGHQFPNYSSELNVNALLLGDSALYLCASSLGTLRGFNRNTIYFGEGSWLTVV.

The chain has TRBV5-5 and TRBJ2-7; 14 bases agree with TRBD2. CDR1 and CDR2 (germline): SGHKS, YYEKEE (reference sequence). CDR3 size: 19 residues. The V and J ends lost 0 bases and 0 bases, in that order; junction bases with no gene match: 8. CDR3 sequence: CASSLDPGTSGGLSYEQYF. For the CDR3, the DNA is TGTGCCAGCAGCTTGGATCCCGGGACTAGCGGGGGCCTCTCCTACGAGCAGTACTTC.

There are a few counts of this clonotype. The CDR3 DNA sequence: TGTGCCAACCTATTGGCGGTTCCCACTGAAGCTTTCTTT. This translates into CANLLAVPTEAFF. The rearrangement links TRBV27 to TRBJ1-1; D is undetermined. This CDR3 is 13 amino acids long. Germline CDR1 and CDR2: MNHEY and SMNVEV (reference sequence). Trimming took off 10 bases at V and 4 bases at J, with 16 bases between the two ends.

This clonotype came up a few times. J is TRBJ1-4 and V is TRBV12-3 or TRBV12-4; possibly TRBD1 for D (6 bases). V was clipped by 6 bases and J by 5 bases, with 10 bases between them. CDR3 length equals 13 residues. The CDR3 region has the DNA TGTGCCAGCAGGCAGGGGACAAATGAAAAACTGTTTTTT. Its translation: CASRQGTNEKLFF.

This clonotype was counted many times. The gene calls are TRBV2 and TRBJ1-5; 7 bases line up with TRBD1. V gave up 5 bases and J gave up 4 bases; unmatched junction bases: 5. CDR1 and CDR2 from the germline V gene are SNHLY and FYNNEI. The CDR3 consists of 14 residues. This CDR3 is CASSSGTDNQPQHF. The CDR3 DNA reads TGTGCCAGCAGTTCCGGGACAGATAATCAGCCCCAGCATTTT.

In this sample, this clonotype turned up a few times. The CDR3 here is CASSQDGIGSNQPQHF. The CDR3, as DNA: TGCGCCAGCAGCCAAGATGGAATCGGGAGCAATCAGCCCCAGCATTTT. The chain links TRBV4-3 to TRBJ1-5; D is undetermined. The CDR3 spans 16 residues. Trimming left V 0 bases short and J 1 base short, with 10 bases between. Germline-derived CDR1 and CDR2 are LGHNA and YSLEER.

This clonotype was detected many times. J is TRBJ1-1 and V is TRBV28; D is undetermined. The CDR3 runs to 14 residues. Trimming removed 4 bases from V and 8 bases from J, with 17 bases in between. The germline V gene has CDR1 MDHEN and CDR2 SYDVKM. In nucleotides, the CDR3 is TGTGCCAGCAGTTCCACCCGGGATTCAACCGAAGCTTTCTTT. Its protein product is CASSSTRDSTEAFF.

A few counts support this clonotype. The chain employs TRBV5-1 and TRBJ2-7; a possible D gene is TRBD1 (6 bases). The V gene's germline CDR1 is SGHRS and CDR2 YFSETQ. Trimming took off 0 bases at V and 5 bases at J, with 12 bases between the two ends. The CDR3 loop spans 14 amino acids. CDR3 nucleotides: TGCGCCAGCAGCTTGGAGAGTCAGGGGCACGAGCAGTACTTC. Its protein is CASSLESQGHEQYF.

This clonotype was counted only a few times. V usage is TRBV18 and J usage is TRBJ1-4; D might be TRBD1 (6 bases). Germline V gene data show CDR1 as KGHSH and CDR2 as LQKENI. This CDR3 is 16 amino acids long. The V end was cut by 3 bases, the J end by 0 bases, with 11 bases between. The CDR3 DNA reads TGTGCCAGCTCACCCCTTTGGACAGCAACTAATGAAAAACTGTTTTTT. Translating it yields CASSPLWTATNEKLFF.

This clonotype was recorded a few times. One end of the junction fails to match germline, which may point to a read error. The chain uses TRBV7-7 and TRBJ2-1, with TRBD1 matching 9 bases. CDR1 SSHAT and CDR2 FNYEAQ come from the germline V gene (reference sequence). This CDR3 spans 13 amino acids. The DNA for the CDR3 is TGTGCTAGCAGCTTGGACAGGGGTGATGAGCAGTTCTTC. Translated, it gives CASSLDRGDEQFF.

The chain couples TRBV6-4 to TRBJ2-2, with TRBD1 as a possible D gene (6 bases). The CDR3 is 15 residues long. Germline CDR1 is MRHNA and CDR2 is SNTAGT. V lost 0 bases, J lost 6 bases, and 11 bases lay in between. The CDR3 DNA sequence: TGTGCCAGCAGTGACTCTTTCCAGGGGTCCGGGGAGCTGTTTTTT. It yields the protein CASSDSFQGSGELFF.

The chain is built from TRBV3-1 and TRBJ2-7; D may be TRBD1 (5 bases). Trimming left V 5 bases short and J 2 bases short, with 10 bases between. Germline V CDR1 and CDR2: LGHDT, YNNKEL (reference sequence). This CDR3 is built from 13 residues. Here the CDR3 DNA reads TGTGCCAGCAGCAATCGACAGACCTACGAGCAGTACTTC. Amino acid sequence: CASSNRQTYEQYF.